This paragraph reports one TCR beta chain. These data belong to a study of blood T cell repertoires in COVID-19. Study at large: The United States, Italy and Spain provided the acute and convalescent COVID-19 samples. T cells, B-cell-depleted T cells, or PBMCs provided the cDNA or gDNA that served as material.

V trimming: 6 bases; J trimming: 2 bases; junction bases outside the gene matches: 7. The CDR3 consists of 15 residues. The V gene's germline CDR1 is LGHDT and CDR2 YNNKEL (reference sequence). Original handling: It was from reference gene primer amplification that nucleated cell counts were estimated. Here immunoSEQ multiplex PCR was the method, and the copy in TCRdb shows in-frame clones only, minus some. V, J and clone size are those of that table, while D and trimming were read from the DNA. The sample lists 150,000 to 200,000 clones, approximately 88% occurring once. The sample consisted of peripheral blood. The genes are TRBV3-1 (or the pseudogene TRBV3-2) and TRBJ2-5, with TRBD1 identical over 9 bases. The TCR was taken from a woman aged 50 to 60 with acute or convalescent COVID-19. CDR3 amino acids: CASSLSGTGQETQYF. As DNA, the CDR3 is TGTGCCAGCAGTCTTTCCGGGACAGGGCAAGAGACCCAGTACTTC.